The text below deals with one TCR beta chain. Enrolled during active infection, Seattle patients were then followed longitudinally. Germline CDR1 and CDR2: SGHRS and YFSETQ. The V and J ends lost 0 bases and 5 bases respectively, with 9 bases between them. This CDR3 contains 14 residues. This entry comes from a study of blood T cell repertoires in COVID-19. Study information: The cDNA or gDNA used as material had been derived from T cells, B-cell-depleted T cells, or PBMCs.

Profiled with immunoSEQ multiplex PCR; TCRdb holds only in-frame clones, not every one. Among under 250,000 clones listed, 85% were seen once. This TCR was sampled from a woman between 65 and 79 years old with COVID-19, enrolled during active disease. The chain links TRBV5-1 to TRBJ2-1, with D tentatively TRBD2 (5 bases). Material: peripheral blood. The CDR3 nucleotides read TGCGCCAGCAGCTTGGCCGGACTCGACAATGAGCAGTTCTTC. This encodes CASSLAGLDNEQFF.